One and the same sample provided the 13 T cell receptor beta chains below, sequenced in a study of T cell repertoires in cytomegalovirus infection. No antigen has been identified for these receptors. TCRdb reanalysed the reads using MiXCR and keeps one entry per CDR3 protein. This table has over 100,000 distinct CDR3 sequences, around 10% appearing once. Input material: PBMCs, sequenced either directly or after in vitro stimulation (not recorded which). These receptors originate from a human donor in good health (CMV status not recorded). Some clones in this sample may be carry-over from other donors' samples.

This clonotype appeared many times. The chain has TRBV7-9 and TRBJ2-7; D not resolved. This CDR3 comprises 13 residues. Trimming took 2 bases from V and 5 from J, leaving 10 bases between them. Germline lookup yields CDR1 SEHNR and CDR2 FQNEAQ (reference sequence). In DNA form, the CDR3 reads TGTGCCAGCAGCTTAAGCCCCCTTGACGAGCAGTACGTC. It encodes CASSLSPLDEQYV.

The rearrangement uses TRBV7-6 and TRBJ1-1, with TRBD1 matching 7 bases. Trimming removed 2 bases from V and 6 bases from J; junction bases left unmatched: 9. Germline CDR1 reads SGHVS; CDR2 reads FNYEAQ. There are 15 residues in the CDR3. CDR3 in DNA: TGTGCCAGCAGCTTAACAAGGGGGCGGGGGGCTGAAGCTTTCTTT. It translates to CASSLTRGRGAEAFF.

The sample holds many counts of this clonotype. This chain connects TRBV6-1 to TRBJ2-5; D is uncertain. Per the germline V gene, CDR1 is MNHNS and CDR2 is SASEGT. V lost 3 bases and J lost 5, with 13 bases in between. This CDR3 has 14 residues. The CDR3 DNA reads as TGTGCCAGCAGTGATGTAGGTTTGGGGGAGACCCAGTACTTC. Translated, it gives CASSDVGLGETQYF.

This chain links TRBV12-3 or TRBV12-4 with TRBJ1-1, with D unresolved. The V end was cut by 1 base, the J end by 0 bases, with 6 bases between. The CDR3 loop spans 14 amino acids. CDR3 protein: CASSLDQVNTEAFF. The CDR3 DNA sequence: TGTGCCAGCAGTTTAGATCAAGTGAACACTGAAGCTTTCTTT.

Ten or more counts support this clonotype. The chain joins TRBV7-2 to TRBJ2-7; tentative D call: TRBD2 (5 bases). This CDR3 has 16 residues. Germline V gene sequence: CDR1 SGHTA, CDR2 FQGNSA. Trimming cost V 3 bases and J 6 bases, with 21 bases left between them. In DNA form, the CDR3 reads TGTGCCAGCAGCTTCCGAGGGAATTTAAAAGGGCCCGAGCAGTACTTC. This translates into CASSFRGNLKGPEQYF.

The chain uses TRBV29-1 and TRBJ2-5; TRBD2 matches at 8 bases. This CDR3 contains 14 residues. Germline V gene lookup returns CDR1 SQVTM and CDR2 ANQGSEA. V gave up 1 base and J gave up 5 bases; unmatched junction bases: 6. The CDR3 loop reads CSVEGVSGGETQYF. The CDR3 nucleotides are TGCAGCGTTGAAGGGGTTTCGGGAGGGGAGACCCAGTACTTC.

At least ten counts were recorded for this clonotype. The chain recombines TRBV19 with TRBJ1-1; no reliable D call. The germline V gene has CDR1 LNHDA and CDR2 SQIVND (reference sequence). Trimming stripped 2 bases from V and 3 bases from J, with 7 bases between. The CDR3 length is 13 residues. CDR3 coding DNA: TGTGCCAGTAGTATACGTAGTTACACTGAAGCTTTCTTT. Translation: CASSIRSYTEAFF. The full variable domain, completed using reference TRBV19 and TRBJ1-1, is DGGITQSPKYLFRKEGQNVTLSCEQNLNHDAMYWYRQDPGQGLRLIYYSQIVNDFQKGDIAEGYSVSREKKESFPLTVTSAQKNPTAFYLCASSIRSYTEAFFGQGTRLTVV.

This clonotype was detected many times. The chain links TRBV6-5 to TRBJ1-3; D is undetermined. This CDR3 is built from 16 residues. Between the trimmed V and J ends, which lost 0 bases and 3 bases, there was a span of 12 bases. In germline, CDR1 is MNHEY, CDR2 SVGAGI. The CDR3 DNA reads as TGTGCCAGCAGTTACTCGAGTACGGGGTATGGAAACACCATATATTTT. Encoded protein: CASSYSSTGYGNTIYF.

This clonotype appeared many times. V and J are TRBV7-2 and TRBJ2-7, with a weak D call TRBD2 (5 bases). The CDR3 spans 14 residues. Germline V gene lookup returns CDR1 SGHTA and CDR2 FQGNSA. V lost 5 bases to trimming and J lost 2 bases, with 13 bases between them. The CDR3 loop reads CASSVQLGPYEQYV. CDR3 DNA: TGTGCCAGCAGCGTACAACTAGGGCCCTACGAGCAGTACGTC.

This clonotype has ten or more counts. The chain combines TRBV7-2 with TRBJ2-1, with 13 bases lining up with TRBD2. CDR3 length: 18 residues. The trim removed 1 base at V and 8 bases at J, leaving 11 bases unmatched. Looked up from germline, CDR1 is SGHTA and CDR2 is FQGNSA. DNA for the CDR3: TGTGCCAGCAGCTTAGGGCCCCCAACTAGCGGGAGGGCCGATGAGCAGTTCTTC. It translates to CASSLGPPTSGRADEQFF. Combining the CDR3 with reference TRBV7-2 and TRBJ2-1 gives the whole variable domain GAGVSQSPSNKVTEKGKDVELRCDPISGHTALYWYRQSLGQGLEFLIYFQGNSAPDKSGLPSDRFSAERTGGSVSTLTIQRTQQEDSAVYLCASSLGPPTSGRADEQFFGPGTRLTVL.

This clonotype was detected ten times or more. The chain links TRBV7-2 to TRBJ1-5; D ambiguous. The CDR3 runs to 13 residues. Per the germline V gene, CDR1 is SGHTA and CDR2 is FQGNSA. V was cut by 7 bases and J by 4 bases, with 11 bases left in between. CDR3 DNA sequence: TGTGCCAGCATGATCATGGGAAATCAGCCCCAGCATTTT. Translation gives CASMIMGNQPQHF.

This clonotype was counted many times. The chain recombines TRBV7-9 with TRBJ2-1, with D unclear. This CDR3 comprises 15 residues. Germline values: CDR1 SEHNR, CDR2 FQNEAQ (reference sequence). Trimming shortened V by 0 bases and J by 0 bases, and 6 bases separated the two germline ends. The CDR3 nucleotides read TGTGCCAGCAGCTTAGCGGCCAGCTCCTACAATGAGCAGTTCTTC. Residues: CASSLAASSYNEQFF.

This clonotype was observed a handful of times. The chain has TRBV2 and TRBJ2-1; 9 nucleotides line up with TRBD1. Germline CDR1 reads SNHLY; CDR2 reads FYNNEI. V was clipped by 6 bases and J by 7 bases; unmatched bases: 7. This CDR3 is built from 14 residues. The CDR3 here is CASRIIQGANEQFF. CDR3 sequence (DNA): TGTGCCAGCAGGATTATACAGGGGGCAAATGAGCAGTTCTTC.